This T cell receptor beta chain emerged from a study of T cells in Graves' hyperthyroidism and ophthalmopathy (dated by TCRdb to the late 2010s). Background for the entire study: Peripheral blood was sampled at the time of initial diagnosis, prior to any treatment. To identify TCR V-J signatures that set the groups apart, the researchers used a discovery cohort of about a hundred patients, made up of fewer than 50 with Graves' ophthalmopathy and 57 with stable Graves' hyperthyroidism. Whether ophthalmopathy could be predicted prospectively was tested in an independent validation cohort made up of 18 to 20 hyperthyroidism patients plus 17 patients who later progressed to ophthalmopathy. The 100 discovery patients were randomly split 7:3 into training and test sets. The study also compared thyroid tissue and blood T-cell repertoires from more than five Graves' hyperthyroidism patients. After blood sampling, hyperthyroidism patients were treated with methimazole at a starting dose of 30 mg daily, and ophthalmopathy patients were treated with high-dose intravenous methylprednisolone. According to the paper, TCR Vbeta CDR3 sequencing was carried out on 135 peripheral blood samples, which came from 40 to 45 ophthalmopathy, fewer than 80 hyperthyroidism and approximately 17 progressor patients.

Graves' hyperthyroidism was defined as stable when no progression to ophthalmopathy occurred over 18 months of follow-up. The hyperthyroidism patients were between 18 and 65 years old and newly diagnosed, with a disease duration of less than 2 months. Any patient with an uncontrolled infection, another autoimmune disease, pregnancy or lactation was excluded. Diagnoses were established on the basis of clinical symptoms, serum thyroxine and TRAb, thyroid ultrasound, and orbital computed tomography. Ficoll-Paque density gradient centrifugation was used to isolate PBMCs from 8 to 10 ml of fresh peripheral blood. Total RNA was extracted using Trizol reagent, and RNA quality was assessed on an Agilent 2100 Bioanalyzer. Summary of the overall study and its limitations: Blood samples also contained most of the expanded thyroid clonotypes (frequency above 0.001), which suggests that blood repertoires may reflect thyroid immune responses. A model built on a 13 V-J signature distinguished ophthalmopathy from stable hyperthyroidism, reaching 85% to 90% sensitivity and under 84% specificity in cross-validation and 80%/75% in testing. In validation, progression to ophthalmopathy was predicted by the model with nearly 71% sensitivity and under 85% specificity, a median of about 6 months before onset. Sample size was not statistically predetermined, and blinding of investigators to group allocation was not performed.

TCR beta CDR3 regions were amplified from RNA transcripts. A first-round RT-PCR of the TCR CDR3 used the HTBI primer set with the Qiagen OneStep RT-PCR kit. A second multiplex PCR round built the libraries, followed by size selection and purification. Paired-end sequencing of the libraries was performed with 100 bp reads on an Illumina HiSeq2000. In the authors' own workflow: SOAPnuke was used to process the raw data, removing reads that contained adapters or uncalled bases, had a mean Phred below 15, or lacked an exact match to the constant primer or identifier. High-quality paired reads were merged using COPE v1.2.5, and each unique nucleotide sequence was defined as a clonotype. Clonotypes were aligned to IMGT TRBV, TRBD and TRBJ reference segments using MiTCR v1.1. Analysis was restricted to V-J combinations with a frequency above 0.0001, which covered roughly 99% of repertoires. The TCS score was defined as F50 (clonal expansion) divided by E x V (chaos), with BLOSUM62-based TCRdist calculated between CDR3 peptides within each V-J. Welch's t-statistics and random forest reduced several hundred V-J features to 10 to 15, which were used in a naive Bayes classifier (R e1071). TCRdb trimmed the raw reads at Q25, called clones with MiXCR and kept productive beta chains. A single entry per CDR3 protein holds the most common genes and DNA from its merged rows. TCRdb, not the authors, supplied the V and J calls. Across this sample there are around 420,000 distinct CDR3 sequences, with around 14% seen only once. The ten top clones hold 7.5% to 8% of the sample.

This clonotype occurred a few times. Its binding antigen is unknown. Base qualities were left out, and no much larger clone turns up one base away. Sequencing was carried out using blood. The receptor was derived from a woman aged 18-29 years with Graves' hyperthyroidism.

CDR3 protein: CASSLGQEKLFF. In nucleotides, the sequence is TGTGCCAGCAGCTTAGGGCAGGAAAAACTGTTTTTT. The V gene is TRBV11-2 and the J gene is TRBJ1-4, with the D gene uncertain. The V and J ends are trimmed by 1 base and 8 bases, leaving 5 bases between them. Counted from cysteine to phenylalanine, this CDR3 has 12 amino acids. Of all the DNA, just the CDR3 is kept, 36 bases in frame from base 1. Per the germline V gene, SGHAT is the CDR1 and FQNNGV is the CDR2.